This T cell receptor beta chain derives from a study of T cell changes during pregnancy in multiple sclerosis. CDR1 is SGHVS, CDR2 FNYEAQ, per germline. There are 16 residues in the CDR3. Deletions cut 5 bases from V and 0 bases from J, with 17 bases between. TCRdb's copy holds only in-frame clones and misses some; the assay was immunoSEQ multiplex PCR. The sample contains 90,000 to 100,000 clones, about 92% of which appear only once. This clone was observed once. The chain uses TRBV7-6 and TRBJ2-7; D is perhaps TRBD1 (6 bases). The clonotype comes from a female donor with multiple sclerosis, enrolled in a pregnancy study. The sequences come from peripheral blood, collected in the first trimester of pregnancy. In DNA, the CDR3 is TGTGCCAGCAGCCTCGAAGACAGGTCGATCTCCTACGAGCAGTACTTC. It encodes CASSLEDRSISYEQYF. Full variable domain (remainder filled in from reference TRBV7-6 and TRBJ2-7): GAGVSQSPRYKVTKRGQDVALRCDPISGHVSLYWYRQALGQGPEFLTYFNYEAQQDKSGLPNDRFSAERPEGSISTLTIQRTEQRDSAMYRCASSLEDRSISYEQYFGPGTRLTVT.